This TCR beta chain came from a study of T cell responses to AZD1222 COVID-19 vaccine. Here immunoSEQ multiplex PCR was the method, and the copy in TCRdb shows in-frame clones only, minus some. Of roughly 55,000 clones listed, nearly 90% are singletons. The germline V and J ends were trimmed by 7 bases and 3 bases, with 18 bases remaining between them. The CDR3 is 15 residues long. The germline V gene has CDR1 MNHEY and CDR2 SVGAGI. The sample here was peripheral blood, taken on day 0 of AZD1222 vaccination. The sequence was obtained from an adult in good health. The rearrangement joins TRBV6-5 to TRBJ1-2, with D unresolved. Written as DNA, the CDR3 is TGTGCCAGCACCGCACCGGTCTTTGGGGACTATGGCTACACCTTC. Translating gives CASTAPVFGDYGYTF.